Listed below are T cell receptor beta chains from one sample, sequenced in a study of Ad26.COV2.S vaccination and SARS-CoV-2 variants. Some clones are missing from TCRdb's copy, which holds only in-frame ones; the method was immunoSEQ multiplex PCR. The table has hundreds of thousands of clones, 90% seen once. This material consisted of peripheral blood, taken in a trial of Ad26.COV2.S vaccine versus placebo. All receptors derive from a person aged 18-60 years who received the Ad26.COV2.S COVID-19 vaccine or a placebo. Each CDR3 is given with its conserved first and last residue. D genes are given only for firm matches. Expanded clones get a size class; other rows say once, few or many, or leave the size out.

clone size | J gene | V gene | D gene | CDR3 protein | CDR3 DNA
- | TRBJ2-5 | TRBV7-2 | TRBD2 | CASSLLAGGGETQYF | TGTGCCAGCAGCTTGTTAGCGGGTGGGGGAGAGACCCAGTACTTC
- | TRBJ2-3 | TRBV4-3 | - | CASSLRPGLTSTDTQYF | TGCGCCAGCAGCCTAAGGCCGGGACTCACTAGCACAGATACGCAGTATTTT
- | TRBJ2-5 | TRBV3-1/TRBV3-2 | - | CASSQVHPRETQYF | TGTGCCAGCAGCCAAGTTCACCCGAGAGAGACCCAGTACTTC
- | TRBJ2-2 | TRBV3-1/TRBV3-2 | - | CASSQDRIRSPGELFF | TGTGCCAGCAGCCAAGATCGGATCAGGTCCCCCGGGGAGCTGTTTTTT
- | TRBJ2-2 | TRBV7-8 | TRBD1 | CASSLGQGASLGYTGELFF | TGTGCCAGCAGCCTGGGACAGGGGGCTAGTCTGGGCTACACCGGGGAGCTGTTTTTT
- | TRBJ2-3 | TRBV30 | - | CAFDRMSTDTQYF | TGTGCCTTCGACAGGATGAGCACAGATACGCAGTATTTT
- | TRBJ2-3 | TRBV11-3 | - | CASSLGGPAGDTQYF | TGTGCCAGCAGCTTAGGGGGGCCCGCAGGGGATACGCAGTATTTT
- | TRBJ1-1 | TRBV5-1 | - | CASSERQITEAFF | TGCGCCAGCAGCGAAAGACAGATCACTGAAGCTTTCTTT
- | TRBJ2-2 | TRBV7-8 | TRBD1 | CASSSGQYTGELFF | TGTGCCAGCAGCTCGGGACAGTACACCGGGGAGCTGTTTTTT
- | TRBJ2-1 | TRBV19 | TRBD2 | CASKTSGNNEQFF | TGTGCCAGTAAGACTAGCGGGAACAATGAGCAGTTCTTC
- | TRBJ1-5 | TRBV23-1 | - | CASSHPGLYSNQPQHF | TGCGCCAGCAGTCATCCCGGACTGTATAGCAATCAGCCCCAGCATTTT
- | TRBJ2-7 | TRBV27 | TRBD1 | CASSLSGTGGYEQYF | TGTGCCAGCAGTTTATCCGGGACAGGGGGCTACGAGCAGTACTTC
- | TRBJ2-1 | TRBV18 | TRBD2 | CASSPQLAGGYEQFF | TGTGCCAGCTCACCACAGTTAGCGGGAGGATATGAGCAGTTCTTC
- | TRBJ2-3 | TRBV19 | TRBD2 | CASSRGTRTDTQYF | TGTGCCAGCTCGCGGGGGACTCGGACAGATACGCAGTATTTT
- | TRBJ2-5 | TRBV7-9 | TRBD1 | CASSSGWGQSPQETQYF | TGTGCCAGCAGCTCCGGTTGGGGACAGAGTCCTCAAGAGACCCAGTACTTC
- | TRBJ2-1 | TRBV6-5 | TRBD1 | CASSYGTGARNEQFF | TGTGCCAGCAGTTACGGGACAGGGGCGAGGAATGAGCAGTTCTTC
- | TRBJ2-1 | TRBV19 | TRBD2 | CASRPAGGYNEQFF | TGTGCCAGTAGGCCAGCGGGAGGATACAATGAGCAGTTCTTC
- | TRBJ2-5 | TRBV7-7 | TRBD2 | CASSLDPPTSGRGGTQYF | TGTGCCAGCAGCTTAGACCCTCCGACTAGCGGGAGGGGTGGGACCCAGTACTTC
- | TRBJ1-5 | TRBV10-2 | - | CASSEFRAGNQPQHF | TGCGCCAGCAGTGAATTCAGGGCTGGCAATCAGCCCCAGCATTTT
- | TRBJ1-2 | TRBV6-5 | TRBD1 | CASSRDSNYGYTF | TGTGCCAGCAGCAGGGACAGCAACTATGGCTACACCTTC
- | TRBJ2-1 | TRBV5-1 | TRBD2 | CASSLGTSGGDEQFF | TGCGCCAGCAGCTTAGGGACTAGCGGGGGCGATGAGCAGTTCTTC
once | TRBJ2-1 | TRBV4-3 | TRBD2 | CASSRSGSGTYNEQFF | TGCGCCAGCAGCCGCAGCGGGAGTGGGACCTACAATGAGCAGTTCTTC
- | TRBJ1-6 | TRBV9 | - | CASSATGLSNSPLHF | TGTGCCAGCAGCGCAACAGGGTTGAGTAATTCACCCCTCCACTTT
few | TRBJ1-5 | TRBV27 | TRBD1 | CASSLQGAFPNQPQHF | TGTGCCAGCAGTTTACAGGGGGCCTTTCCCAATCAGCCCCAGCATTTT
- | TRBJ2-1 | TRBV5-3 | - | CARSAALTGSSYNEQFF | TGTGCCAGAAGCGCGGCACTAACAGGGAGCTCCTACAATGAGCAGTTCTTC
- | TRBJ1-1 | TRBV20-1 | - | CSARGYTEAFF | TGCAGTGCTAGAGGGTACACTGAAGCTTTCTTT
- | TRBJ2-7 | TRBV7-9 | - | CASSTGIYEQYF | TGTGCCAGCAGCACAGGAATATACGAGCAGTACTTC
- | TRBJ1-5 | TRBV30 | - | CAWSSPIGTQPQHF | TGTGCCTGGAGTTCACCGATCGGGACTCAGCCCCAGCATTTT
- | TRBJ1-1 | TRBV29-1 | - | CSVVLSGFTEAFF | TGCAGCGTTGTCCTTTCAGGGTTTACTGAAGCTTTCTTT
- | TRBJ1-6 | TRBV6-5 | TRBD1 | CASSTGADNSPLHF | TGTGCCAGCAGTACAGGGGCTGATAATTCACCCCTCCACTTT
- | TRBJ1-5 | TRBV7-2 | - | CASSRSPGQPQHF | TGTGCCAGCAGCCGCAGTCCGGGTCAGCCCCAGCATTTT
- | TRBJ2-2 | TRBV4-3 | - | CASSQEGVQGLNTGELFF | TGCGCCAGCAGCCAAGAGGGGGTACAGGGACTTAACACCGGGGAGCTGTTTTTT
- | TRBJ2-3 | TRBV11-2 | TRBD1 | CASSLDPRRPGQGNTDTQYF | TGTGCCAGCAGCTTAGACCCCCGGAGACCGGGACAGGGAAACACAGATACGCAGTATTTT
- | TRBJ2-7 | TRBV5-1 | TRBD2 | CASSLGVAGGTYEQYF | TGCGCCAGCAGCCTGGGGGTAGCGGGAGGTACCTACGAGCAGTACTTC
- | TRBJ2-1 | TRBV19 | TRBD2 | CASTISGTSTGEQFF | TGTGCCAGTACCATCTCCGGGACTAGTACTGGTGAGCAGTTCTTC
- | TRBJ2-2 | TRBV30 | - | CAWSPTGPRGELFF | TGTGCCTGGAGTCCTACAGGGCCCAGGGGGGAGCTGTTTTTT
- | TRBJ2-3 | TRBV7-2 | TRBD2 | CASSLIGLAGPDTQYF | TGTGCCAGCAGTCTTATAGGACTAGCGGGTCCCGATACGCAGTATTTT
- | TRBJ2-3 | TRBV7-3 | TRBD2 | CASSTGLAGSTDTQYF | TGTGCCAGCAGCACGGGACTAGCGGGCAGCACAGATACGCAGTATTTT
- | TRBJ2-1 | TRBV10-3 | TRBD2 | CAIKLAGEGEQFF | TGTGCCATCAAACTAGCGGGAGAGGGTGAGCAGTTCTTC
- | TRBJ2-7 | TRBV12-3/TRBV12-4 | - | CASRQRASYEQYF | TGTGCCAGCAGGCAGAGGGCCTCCTACGAGCAGTACTTC
- | TRBJ1-1 | TRBV10-3 | - | CAISLGEGTYGNTEAFF | TGTGCCATCAGTCTAGGGGAGGGGACTTACGGGAACACTGAAGCTTTCTTT
- | TRBJ2-7 | TRBV28 | TRBD1 | CASSFLAQGAYEQYF | TGTGCCAGCAGTTTTCTTGCACAGGGGGCCTACGAGCAGTACTTC
- | TRBJ2-3 | TRBV18 | - | CASSPPAGAGDTQYF | TGTGCCAGCTCACCCCCCGCGGGGGCGGGAGATACGCAGTATTTT
- | TRBJ2-7 | TRBV5-1 | - | CASSLGQGGYEQYF | TGCGCCAGCAGCTTGGGGCAGGGGGGCTACGAGCAGTACTTC
- | TRBJ1-2 | TRBV6-6 | TRBD1 | CASSQPEDRVYGYTF | TGTGCCAGCAGCCAGCCAGAGGACAGGGTCTATGGCTACACCTTC
- | TRBJ2-3 | TRBV6-1 | TRBD2 | CASSEWGRASTQYF | TGTGCCAGCAGTGAATGGGGGAGGGCCTCTACGCAGTATTTT
- | TRBJ1-6 | TRBV10-2 | - | CASSDAGRYSPLHF | TGCGCCAGCAGTGACGCAGGGCGGTATTCACCCCTCCACTTT
- | TRBJ1-4 | TRBV19 | TRBD1 | CASNRQGALNEKLFF | TGTGCCAGTAACCGACAGGGGGCGCTTAATGAAAAACTGTTTTTT
- | TRBJ1-1 | TRBV20-1 | - | CSASGGSTEAFF | TGCAGTGCTAGTGGGGGGAGTACTGAAGCTTTCTTT
- | TRBJ1-1 | TRBV30 | - | CAWSPSSSEAFF | TGTGCCTGGAGCCCATCCTCCTCTGAAGCTTTCTTT
- | TRBJ2-5 | TRBV5-1 | - | CASRYFWGQETQYF | TGCGCCAGCCGTTACTTTTGGGGCCAAGAGACCCAGTACTTC
- | TRBJ1-3 | TRBV9 | TRBD1 | CASSVVDRGNTIYF | TGTGCCAGCAGCGTAGTAGACAGGGGTAACACCATATATTTT
- | TRBJ1-1 | TRBV3-1/TRBV3-2 | - | CASSQAMNTEAFF | TGTGCCAGCAGCCAGGCAATGAACACTGAAGCTTTCTTT
- | TRBJ2-7 | TRBV7-9 | - | CASSPRASASGEQYF | TGTGCCAGCAGCCCCCGGGCTAGCGCTTCTGGCGAGCAGTACTTC